Following are 5 T cell receptor beta chains from one sample sequenced in a study of shared clonotypes between healthy human individuals. Naive CD8 cells, CD45RO-negative and positively selected for CCR7, excluded terminally differentiated effector memory CD45RA+ cells. Assay: immunoSEQ multiplex PCR; the TCRdb copy retains only in-frame clones and omits some. The sample gives around 2,000,000 clones, around 96% of which show up once; 1.2% is in the top ten. The sequenced sample was naive CD8+ T cells sorted from blood. The receptors shown here come from a man younger than 35 in good health.

The chain is built from TRBV10-3 and TRBJ1-1, with D maybe TRBD1 (5 bases). CDR1 and CDR2 from the germline V gene are ENHRY and SYGVKD. V was pared by 3 bases and J by 1 base, with 12 bases between. The CDR3 totals 15 residues. The CDR3 coding sequence is TGTGCCATCAGTGATTTTTCGACAGAGAACACTGAAGCTTTCTTT. Translation gives CAISDFSTENTEAFF.

V and J are TRBV4-3 and TRBJ2-7, with D possibly matching TRBD1 (5 bases). Germline-derived CDR1 and CDR2 are LGHNA and YSLEER. Between the trimmed V and J ends, which lost 0 bases and 3 bases, there was a span of 15 bases. This CDR3 comprises 16 residues. Here the CDR3 reads CASSQELAGINYEQYF. DNA for the CDR3: TGCGCCAGCAGCCAAGAATTGGCAGGGATAAACTACGAGCAGTACTTC.

The V call is TRBV7-9, the J call TRBJ1-6; tentatively, D is TRBD1 (5 bases). Trimming took 1 base from V and 6 from J, leaving 13 bases between them. CDR3 size: 16 residues. Germline-derived CDR1 and CDR2 are SEHNR and FQNEAQ (reference sequence). In nucleotides, the CDR3 is TGTGCCAGCAGCTTAGTGGGGCTGGGCCGTAATTCACCCCTCCACTTT. As protein: CASSLVGLGRNSPLHF.

The rearrangement joins TRBV7-9 to TRBJ2-7; 10 bases align to TRBD2. The germline gives CDR1 SEHNR, CDR2 FQNEAQ (reference sequence). This CDR3 spans 15 amino acids. V lost 2 bases to trimming and J lost 2 bases; unmatched junction nucleotides: 3. DNA for the CDR3: TGTGCCAGCAGCTTAACGAGCGGGAGGGCCTACGAGCAGTACTTC. This translates into CASSLTSGRAYEQYF.

V and J are TRBV10-2 and TRBJ2-3; unclear D gene. The length of the CDR3 is 11 residues. Trimming took 3 bases from V and 8 from J, leaving 6 bases between them. CDR1 and CDR2 (germline): WSHSY, SAAADI. CDR3 DNA sequence: TGCGCCAGCAGTGATGTGAGTACGCAGTATTTT. It encodes CASSDVSTQYF.